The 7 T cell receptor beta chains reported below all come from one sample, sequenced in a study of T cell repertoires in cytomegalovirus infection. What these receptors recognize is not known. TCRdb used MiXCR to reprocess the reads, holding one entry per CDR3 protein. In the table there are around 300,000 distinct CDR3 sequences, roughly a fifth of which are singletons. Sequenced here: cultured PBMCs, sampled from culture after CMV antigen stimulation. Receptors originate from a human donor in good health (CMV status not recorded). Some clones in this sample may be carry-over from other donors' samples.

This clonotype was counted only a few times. The CDR3 region is CASSTSGSYEQYF. CDR3 nucleotides: TGTGCCAGCTCGACTAGCGGGAGCTACGAGCAGTACTTC. The rearrangement joins TRBV12-3 or TRBV12-4 to TRBJ2-7; TRBD2 matches at 12 bases. Germline trimming cut 8 bases from V and 3 bases from J; bases unmatched to any gene: 2. CDR3 length: 13 residues.

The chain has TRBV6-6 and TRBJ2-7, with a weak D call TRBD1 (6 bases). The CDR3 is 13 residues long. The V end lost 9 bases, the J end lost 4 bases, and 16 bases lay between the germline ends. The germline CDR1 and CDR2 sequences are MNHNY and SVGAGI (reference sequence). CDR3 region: CARSQGRAYEQYV. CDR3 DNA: TGTGCCAGAAGCCAGGGGCGGGCTTACGAGCAGTACGTC.

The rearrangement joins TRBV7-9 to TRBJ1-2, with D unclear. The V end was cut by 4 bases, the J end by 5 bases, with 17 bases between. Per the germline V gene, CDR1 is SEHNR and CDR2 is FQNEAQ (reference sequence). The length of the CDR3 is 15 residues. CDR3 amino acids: CASSSGRKERYGYTF. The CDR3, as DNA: TGTGCCAGCAGCTCCGGACGCAAGGAACGATATGGCTACACCTTC.

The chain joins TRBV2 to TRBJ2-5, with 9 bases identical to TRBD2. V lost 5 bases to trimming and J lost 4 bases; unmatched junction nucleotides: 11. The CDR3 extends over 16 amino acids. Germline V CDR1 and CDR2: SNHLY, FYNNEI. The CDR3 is CASSFLAGSDGETQYF. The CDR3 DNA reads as TGTGCCAGCAGTTTTCTAGCGGGATCGGATGGAGAGACCCAGTACTTC.

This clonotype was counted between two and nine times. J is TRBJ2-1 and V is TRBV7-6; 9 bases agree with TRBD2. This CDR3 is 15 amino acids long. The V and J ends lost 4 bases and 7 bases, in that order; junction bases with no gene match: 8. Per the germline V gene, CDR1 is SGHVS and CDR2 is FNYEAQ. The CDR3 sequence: CASSSSASGMNEQFF. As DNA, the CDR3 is TGTGCCAGCAGCTCGTCGGCTAGCGGGATGAATGAGCAGTTCTTC.

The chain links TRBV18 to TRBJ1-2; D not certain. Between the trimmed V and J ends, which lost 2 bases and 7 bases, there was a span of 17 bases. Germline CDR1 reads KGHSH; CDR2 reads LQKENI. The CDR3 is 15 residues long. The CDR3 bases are TGTGCCAGCTCACCAGGACGAACAGCTCTTTTTGGCTACACCTTC. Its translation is CASSPGRTALFGYTF.

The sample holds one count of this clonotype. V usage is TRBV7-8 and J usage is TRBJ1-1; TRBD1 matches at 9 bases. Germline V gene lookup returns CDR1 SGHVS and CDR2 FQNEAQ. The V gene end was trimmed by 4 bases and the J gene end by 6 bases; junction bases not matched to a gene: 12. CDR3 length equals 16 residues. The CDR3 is CASSSRDRVPFAEAFF. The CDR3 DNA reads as TGTGCCAGCAGCTCCCGGGACAGGGTCCCTTTCGCTGAAGCTTTCTTT.